The rows below give T cell receptor beta chains drawn from one sample of a study of shared clonotypes between healthy human individuals. Only in-frame clones appear in the TCRdb table, and some are missing; sequencing was by immunoSEQ multiplex PCR. The table lists 75,000 to 100,000 clones, roughly 50% of them singletons. The sample comprised PBMCs. Receptor source: a woman aged 40-49 years in good health. Some clones in this sample may be carry-over from other donors' samples. The CDR3 runs from the conserved cysteine through the conserved F or W. A D gene is named only where the DNA matches it firmly. Only part of the rows carry a size: once, few, many, or a class if the clone is expanded.

CDR3 protein	CDR3 DNA	D gene	clone size	J gene	V gene
CASSHSSSGQETQYF	TGTGCCAGCAGCCATTCTTCTAGCGGCCAAGAGACCCAGTACTTC	TRBD2	.	TRBJ2-5	TRBV5-4
CASSLTGSSGANVLTF	TGCGCCAGCAGCTTGACAGGTAGCTCTGGGGCCAACGTCCTGACTTTC	.	many	TRBJ2-6	TRBV5-1
CATSKTAGHNEQFF	TGTGCCACCTCCAAGACAGCGGGTCACAATGAGCAGTTCTTC	.	many	TRBJ2-1	TRBV6-5
CSVWVIQSRANVLTF	TGCAGCGTTTGGGTCATACAAAGTCGGGCCAACGTCCTGACTTTC	.	few	TRBJ2-6	TRBV29-1
CASGTGTYEQYF	TGTGCCAGCGGGACAGGGACCTACGAGCAGTACTTC	TRBD1	medium-sized	TRBJ2-7	TRBV25-1
CASSLGIDRAHEQYF	TGCGCCAGCAGCTTGGGGATAGACAGGGCCCACGAGCAGTACTTC	TRBD1	.	TRBJ2-7	TRBV5-1
CAWSAGRSNSPLHF	TGTGCCTGGAGTGCTGGACGGTCAAATTCACCCCTCCACTTT	.	few	TRBJ1-6	TRBV30
CASSLRGGRLTSTDTQYF	TGTGCCAGCAGTCTCAGGGGTGGGCGGCTCACTAGCACAGATACGCAGTATTTT	.	many	TRBJ2-3	TRBV27
CASSSRGRGRQPQHF	TGTGCCAGCAGTTCCCGTGGCAGGGGCCGTCAGCCCCAGCATTTT	.	.	TRBJ1-5	TRBV6-1
CASSQGTLNTIYF	TGTGCCAGCAGCCAAGGGACATTAAACACCATATATTTT	.	.	TRBJ1-3	TRBV28
CASSLARYRDRGREQYF	TGCGCCAGCAGCTTGGCGAGATACCGGGACAGGGGCCGCGAGCAGTACTTC	TRBD1	.	TRBJ2-7	TRBV5-1
CATALTSDHNEQFF	TGTGCCACGGCACTGACTAGCGATCACAATGAGCAGTTCTTC	TRBD2	.	TRBJ2-1	TRBV10-3
CASSYFSGPTDTQYF	TGTGCCAGCAGCTACTTTTCGGGTCCTACAGATACGCAGTATTTT	.	few	TRBJ2-3	TRBV7-2
CASSPPLTGATEAFF	TGTGCCAGCAGTCCCCCTTTAACAGGAGCCACTGAAGCTTTCTTT	.	.	TRBJ1-1	TRBV6-5
CASSPTQETQYF	TGTGCCAGCTCACCAACCCAAGAGACCCAGTACTTC	.	.	TRBJ2-5	TRBV18
CASSLGASWGQYF	TGTGCCAGCAGCTTAGGGGCATCTTGGGGGCAGTACTTC	.	.	TRBJ2-7	TRBV11-2
CAIKLAGDGYEQYF	TGTGCCATCAAACTAGCGGGAGATGGCTACGAGCAGTACTTC	TRBD2	.	TRBJ2-7	TRBV10-3
CASSLMAGYNSPLHF	TGTGCCAGCAGTCTTATGGCCGGATATAATTCACCCCTCCACTTT	.	.	TRBJ1-6	TRBV27
CASRLSSYNEQFF	TGTGCCAGCAGACTGAGCTCCTACAATGAGCAGTTCTTC	.	once	TRBJ2-1	TRBV25-1
CAGYEQYF	TGTGCGGGCTACGAGCAGTACTTC	.	.	TRBJ2-7	TRBV27
CASSLRQGAQEQYF	TGTGCCAGCAGTTTGAGACAGGGGGCTCAGGAGCAGTACTTC	TRBD1	many	TRBJ2-7	TRBV28
CASSRGGTYEQYF	TGTGCCAGCAGCCGAGGAGGGACCTACGAGCAGTACTTC	.	many	TRBJ2-7	TRBV6-5
CASSLDRLFYEQYF	TGTGCCAGCAGCTTAGATCGATTATTTTACGAGCAGTACTTC	.	many	TRBJ2-7	TRBV11-2
CASSLFLEGGGGTEAFF	TGTGCCAGCAGCTTATTTTTGGAGGGGGGCGGCGGCACTGAAGCTTTCTTT	.	.	TRBJ1-1	TRBV7-6
CASSLWNSNQPQHF	TGTGCCAGCAGTTTATGGAATAGCAATCAGCCCCAGCATTTT	.	once	TRBJ1-5	TRBV28
CATSAGRVPNEQFF	TGTGCCACCAGTGCTGGGAGAGTGCCCAATGAGCAGTTCTTC	.	many	TRBJ2-1	TRBV15
CAWRSGYTDTQYF	TGTGCCTGGAGGTCCGGATACACAGATACGCAGTATTTT	.	.	TRBJ2-3	TRBV30